A selection of T cell receptor beta chains follows, all from one sample in a study of beta chain features in type 1 diabetes. Some clones are missing from TCRdb's copy, which holds only in-frame ones; the method was immunoSEQ multiplex PCR. The sample consists of about 53,000 clones, around 60% of them appearing once. The source material was stem cell memory CD4+ T cells from blood. All receptors come from a woman in her twenties or thirties with type 1 diabetes. CDR3s include the opening cysteine and the closing phenylalanine or tryptophan. The order of the fields is CDR3 protein, CDR3 DNA, D gene, clone size, V gene, CDR3 length, J gene. D genes are given only for firm matches. Clone size is given for some rows only: seen once, a few or many times, or a class if the clone is expanded.

CSVPRWAGAYEQYF,TGCAGCGTTCCCCGCTGGGCAGGGGCCTACGAGCAGTACTTC,.,few,TRBV29-1,14,TRBJ2-7
CAITSNRDEQYF,TGTGCCATCACCAGTAACAGGGACGAGCAGTACTTC,.,.,TRBV10-3,12,TRBJ2-7
CAWSDLRAGANVLTF,TGTGCCTGGAGCGACCTCAGGGCTGGGGCCAACGTCCTGACTTTC,.,.,TRBV30,15,TRBJ2-6
CASSQAKGSGNEQFF,TGTGCCAGCAGCCAAGCGAAGGGTTCAGGGAATGAGCAGTTCTTC,.,.,TRBV14,15,TRBJ2-1
CASRTSGATGELFF,TGTGCCAGCAGGACTAGCGGGGCGACCGGGGAGCTGTTTTTT,TRBD2,.,TRBV11-2,14,TRBJ2-2
CASSLDYRVQETQYF,TGTGCCAGCAGCTTGGATTACAGGGTCCAAGAGACCCAGTACTTC,.,.,TRBV5-6,15,TRBJ2-5
CASSEPGYGYTF,TGTGCCAGCAGTGAACCCGGGTATGGCTACACCTTC,.,.,TRBV2,12,TRBJ1-2
CASSQGLAGVDIQYF,TGCGCCAGCAGCCAAGGGCTAGCGGGAGTCGACATTCAGTACTTC,TRBD2,few,TRBV4-1,15,TRBJ2-4
CASSLTPSGGIQYF,TGTGCCAGCAGCTTAACGCCTAGCGGGGGTATTCAGTACTTC,TRBD2,.,TRBV7-3,14,TRBJ2-4
CASSLPPSGTTGELFF,TGTGCCAGCAGCTTACCCCCTAGCGGAACCACCGGGGAGCTGTTTTTT,TRBD2,.,TRBV11-2,16,TRBJ2-2
CASSQPRGTIQGADEKLFF,TGCGCCAGCAGCCAACCACGGGGAACCATACAGGGGGCCGATGAAAAACTGTTTTTT,TRBD1,.,TRBV4-1,19,TRBJ1-4
CASSFPSGSVNEQFF,TGCGCCAGCAGCTTTCCTAGCGGGAGTGTCAATGAGCAGTTCTTC,TRBD2,.,TRBV5-1,15,TRBJ2-1
CASSYPGTGTPEAFF,TGTGCCAGCAGTTACCCCGGGACAGGGACCCCTGAAGCTTTCTTT,TRBD1,few,TRBV6-6,15,TRBJ1-1
CSVDPAGGSETQYF,TGCAGCGTTGATCCAGCGGGAGGCTCGGAGACCCAGTACTTC,TRBD2,.,TRBV29-1,14,TRBJ2-5
CASRAQDRDTYTF,TGTGCCAGCAGGGCCCAGGACAGGGATACCTACACCTTC,TRBD1,few,TRBV2,13,TRBJ1-2
CASSEWTGGNYGYTF,TGCGCCAGCAGTGAATGGACAGGGGGTAACTATGGCTACACCTTC,TRBD1,.,TRBV5-1,15,TRBJ1-2
CASSLTSGDSYEQYF,TGTGCCAGCAGCTTAACTAGCGGGGACTCCTACGAGCAGTACTTC,TRBD2,few,TRBV7-9,15,TRBJ2-7
CSVAQGGGTEAFF,TGCAGCGTGGCTCAAGGGGGGGGCACTGAAGCTTTCTTT,.,.,TRBV29-1,13,TRBJ1-1
CAWSVTDYNSPLHF,TGTGCCTGGAGTGTGACAGATTATAATTCACCCCTCCACTTT,.,.,TRBV30,14,TRBJ1-6
CASSPDSHTEAFF,TGTGCCAGCAGCCCGGACAGCCACACTGAAGCTTTCTTT,.,.,TRBV5-5,13,TRBJ1-1
CASSVERRLSGNTIYF,TGTGCCAGCAGCGTAGAGCGACGACTCTCTGGAAACACCATATATTTT,.,.,TRBV9,16,TRBJ1-3
CASSDLTSGSGEDEQFF,TGTGCCAGCAGTGATTTGACTAGCGGGAGCGGTGAGGATGAGCAGTTCTTC,TRBD2,.,TRBV25-1,17,TRBJ2-1
CASSQTGLAGDDEQFF,TGCGCCAGCAGCCAAACTGGACTAGCGGGAGACGATGAGCAGTTCTTC,TRBD2,.,TRBV4-1,16,TRBJ2-1
CASSLVPGGSYNEQFF,TGTGCCAGCAGCTTAGTGCCGGGAGGCTCCTACAATGAGCAGTTCTTC,TRBD2,.,TRBV7-2,16,TRBJ2-1
CASSPPAGTEAFF,TGTGCCAGCTCACCACCGGCAGGCACTGAAGCTTTCTTT,.,few,TRBV18,13,TRBJ1-1
CASSPGTGTDTQYF,TGCGCCAGCAGCCCGGGGACAGGGACCGATACGCAGTATTTT,TRBD1,.,TRBV5-1,14,TRBJ2-3
CASSLEAGAYNEQFF,TGCGCCAGCAGCTTGGAAGCGGGAGCTTACAATGAGCAGTTCTTC,TRBD2,.,TRBV5-1,15,TRBJ2-1
CASSPPTGGGYTF,TGTGCCAGCAGTCCACCGACAGGGGGGGGCTACACCTTC,TRBD1,.,TRBV6-1,13,TRBJ1-2
CASSQTSLPRYGYTF,TGCGCCAGCAGCCAAACTTCTCTCCCACGCTATGGCTACACCTTC,.,.,TRBV4-1,15,TRBJ1-2
CASSSFLEAFF,TGTGCCAGCAGTTCCTTCCTTGAAGCTTTCTTT,.,.,TRBV28,11,TRBJ1-1
CASSLVMNTEAFF,TGTGCCAGCAGCTTAGTTATGAACACTGAAGCTTTCTTT,.,.,TRBV11-3,13,TRBJ1-1
CASSLRPGTRSSGTQYF,TGTGCCAGCAGCTTAAGACCCGGGACTAGGTCGTCGGGGACCCAGTACTTC,TRBD2,.,TRBV13,17,TRBJ2-5
CASSESGTSEYF,TGTGCCAGCAGTGAATCGGGGACTTCGGAGTACTTC,.,.,TRBV6-1,12,TRBJ2-4
CASSYLPGGTYEQYF,TGTGCCAGCAGCTACCTGCCCGGAGGAACCTACGAGCAGTACTTC,.,.,TRBV5-4,15,TRBJ2-7
CASRFQTGVGSTNEKLFF,TGTGCCAGCAGATTTCAGACAGGGGTCGGTTCAACTAATGAAAAACTGTTTTTT,TRBD1,.,TRBV7-2,18,TRBJ1-4
CSVMRGNTDTQYF,TGCAGCGTTATGAGGGGGAACACAGATACGCAGTATTTT,.,.,TRBV29-1,13,TRBJ2-3
CASSQTGEMNTEAFF,TGTGCCAGCAGTCAAACAGGGGAAATGAACACTGAAGCTTTCTTT,TRBD1,.,TRBV25-1,15,TRBJ1-1
CASSQMLAGVSVGTQYF,TGCGCCAGCAGCCAGATGCTAGCGGGAGTCTCGGTGGGGACGCAGTATTTT,TRBD2,.,TRBV4-1,17,TRBJ2-3
CASSWAGGGGETQYF,TGCGCCAGCAGCTGGGCGGGCGGAGGCGGAGAGACCCAGTACTTC,.,once,TRBV5-1,15,TRBJ2-5
CASSLAPQVDTEAFF,TGTGCCAGCAGCTTAGCGCCACAGGTCGACACTGAAGCTTTCTTT,.,.,TRBV7-9,15,TRBJ1-1
CASSLVPSGRDYNEQFF,TGTGCCAGCAGTTTAGTGCCTAGCGGGAGGGATTACAATGAGCAGTTCTTC,TRBD2,.,TRBV27,17,TRBJ2-1
CASSLDFRTSGRYEQYF,TGCGCCAGCAGCTTGGATTTCCGGACTAGCGGGAGATACGAGCAGTACTTC,TRBD2,.,TRBV5-1,17,TRBJ2-7
CASSSERQGVTEAFF,TGTGCCAGCAGCTCGGAGAGACAGGGGGTCACTGAAGCTTTCTTT,TRBD1,.,TRBV11-2,15,TRBJ1-1
CASSPGSPGNTIYF,TGTGCCAGCAGTCCAGGAAGTCCGGGAAACACCATATATTTT,.,.,TRBV28,14,TRBJ1-3
CASSLGQGEETQYF,TGTGCCAGCAGCTTGGGACAGGGCGAAGAGACCCAGTACTTC,TRBD1,.,TRBV11-2,14,TRBJ2-5
CAWSPSYNEQFF,TGTGCCTGGAGTCCTTCCTACAATGAGCAGTTCTTC,.,.,TRBV30,12,TRBJ2-1
CASFGQGNTEAFF,TGTGCCAGCTTCGGACAGGGGAACACTGAAGCTTTCTTT,TRBD1,.,TRBV18,13,TRBJ1-1
CASSLVGSRSEKLFF,TGTGCCAGCAGTTTAGTGGGGAGCCGGAGTGAAAAACTGTTTTTT,.,.,TRBV5-6,15,TRBJ1-4
CASSQSNSMNTEAFF,TGCGCCAGCAGTCAATCGAACAGCATGAACACTGAAGCTTTCTTT,.,few,TRBV23-1,15,TRBJ1-1
CSGRDSEAFF,TGCAGCGGACGGGACTCCGAAGCTTTCTTT,.,few,TRBV29-1,10,TRBJ1-1
CATGQGAVYYGYTF,TGTGCCACCGGCCAGGGGGCGGTGTACTATGGCTACACCTTC,TRBD1,.,TRBV6-5,14,TRBJ1-2
CASSGPGLGFDTQYF,TGTGCCAGCAGCGGACCGGGACTAGGGTTCGATACGCAGTATTTT,TRBD2,.,TRBV6-5,15,TRBJ2-3
CASSSWGGLGNQPQHF,TGTGCCAGCAGTTCCTGGGGGGGATTAGGCAATCAGCCCCAGCATTTT,.,.,TRBV28,16,TRBJ1-5
CASNLAGFQETQYF,TGTGCCAGCAATTTAGCGGGATTCCAAGAGACCCAGTACTTC,TRBD2,few,TRBV11-2,14,TRBJ2-5
CASSFQGNTEAFF,TGTGCCAGCAGCTTTCAGGGGAACACTGAAGCTTTCTTT,.,.,TRBV7-2,13,TRBJ1-1
CASIPDRGRNEQFF,TGTGCCAGCATTCCGGACAGGGGGCGGAATGAGCAGTTCTTC,TRBD1,few,TRBV2,14,TRBJ2-1
CASSPHDKETQYF,TGCGCCAGCAGCCCTCACGACAAAGAGACCCAGTACTTC,.,.,TRBV5-1,13,TRBJ2-5
CASSEGGTGAAEQYF,TGTGCCAGCAGTGAAGGCGGGACAGGGGCGGCCGAGCAGTACTTC,TRBD1,.,TRBV2,15,TRBJ2-7
CASSYSAGTANEKLFF,TGTGCCAGCAGTTACTCTGCCGGGACAGCTAATGAAAAACTGTTTTTT,TRBD1,.,TRBV6-5,16,TRBJ1-4
CASTGYSGGKDTQYF,TGTGCCAGCACCGGATACAGCGGGGGGAAGGATACGCAGTATTTT,TRBD2,.,TRBV2,15,TRBJ2-3